Presented here are 5 T cell receptor beta chains from one specimen sequenced in a study of regulatory T cells in long-lasting Graves disease (dated by TCRdb to about 2021). The library came from multiplex PCR. The sequencer was an Illumina HiSeq 4000. CDR3 regions were amplified by Arm-PCR with iRepertoire HTBI primers to construct TCR beta libraries. TCRdb trimmed public reads at Q25 via fastp, called clones via MiXCR and kept in-frame beta chains. For every CDR3 protein sequence, its rows merge into one entry that carries the most common genes and DNA. This sample comprises approximately 490,000 distinct CDR3 sequences, 16% of them detected only once. The top ten clones comprise more than 10% of the sample. According to the study, the label for this sample's time point signals: newly diagnosed GD, antithyroid drugs for less than 3 months. For both TCR sequencing and RNA sequencing, RNA was extracted from PBMCs using TRIzol.

These data were also reused for a study on T cells in Graves' hyperthyroidism and ophthalmopathy.

The source material was peripheral blood mononuclear cells (PBMCs), sampled at new diagnosis, from a patient treated with antithyroid drugs. All receptors derive from a man in his forties with Graves disease. Donor details come from another sample of the same person, matched by shared clones.

This clonotype has ten or more counts. This sequence joins TRBV12-3 or TRBV12-4 and TRBJ2-1; the D gene is possibly TRBD1 (5 bases). Trimming cost V 7 bases and J 0 bases, with 19 bases left between them. CDR3 size: 17 residues. Written as DNA, the CDR3 is TGTGCCAGCATTAAAGGGGCTCAGGCAAGCTCCTACAATGAGCAGTTCTTC. This codes for CASIKGAQASSYNEQFF.

This clonotype occurred many times. The chain joins TRBV15 to TRBJ2-3; 9 nucleotides align to TRBD2. The CDR3 consists of 16 residues. The V gene's germline CDR1 is LNHNV and CDR2 YYDKDF (reference sequence). The V and J ends lost 3 bases and 1 base, in that order; junction bases with no gene match: 5. The CDR3 sequence: CATSRASGVGTDTQYF. The CDR3 bases are TGTGCCACCAGCAGGGCTAGCGGGGTAGGCACAGATACGCAGTATTTT.

CDR3 coding DNA: TGTGCCAGCAGTTACTCGATCGGACCTGGGGGCTACGAGCAGTACTTC. Amino acids: CASSYSIGPGGYEQYF. The chain combines TRBV6-5 with TRBJ2-7; D may be TRBD1 or TRBD2 (5 bases each). V lost 0 bases to trimming and J lost 3 bases, with 15 bases between them. The CDR3 is made up of 16 amino acids. Germline assignment: CDR1 MNHEY and CDR2 SVGAGI.

This clonotype has ten or more counts. The chain is built from TRBV7-8 and TRBJ1-2; 11 nucleotides match TRBD1. The CDR3 runs to 15 residues. Trimming cost V 5 bases and J 5 bases; bases outside gene matches: 7. The germline CDR1 and CDR2 sequences are SGHVS and FQNEAQ. The CDR3 protein is CASSIGQGARYGYTF. The CDR3 DNA reads as TGTGCCAGCAGCATTGGACAGGGGGCTCGGTATGGCTACACCTTC. The full variable domain, in which reference TRBV7-8 and TRBJ1-2 provide the parts outside the CDR3, is GAGVSQSPRYKVAKRGQDVALRCDPISGHVSLFWYQQALGQGPEFLTYFQNEAQLDKSGLPSDRFFAERPEGSVSTLKIQRTQQEDSAVYLCASSIGQGARYGYTFGSGTRLTVV.

DNA for the CDR3: TGTGCCAGCAGTGGACCGGGACTAGCGGGAGATACGCAGTATTTT. Amino acids: CASSGPGLAGDTQYF. V gene TRBV6-2 or TRBV6-3 combines with J gene TRBJ2-3; TRBD2 matches at 12 bases. Germline CDR1 MNHEY, CDR2 SVGEGT. Unmatched junction bases numbered 5, after V lost 5 bases and J lost 5 bases. CDR3 size: 15 residues.